This TCR beta chain was obtained from a study of blood T cell repertoires in COVID-19. Study-level information: The samples span acute and convalescent COVID-19 from the United States, Italy and Spain.

The CDR3 is made up of 12 amino acids. Germline-derived CDR1 and CDR2 are DFQATT and SNEGSKA (reference sequence). V shed 3 bases and J 14 bases; nucleotides not matched to a gene: 6. Original methodology: Amplifying reference gene primers gave estimates of nucleated cell counts. Method: immunoSEQ multiplex PCR; TCRdb's copy keeps in-frame clones and lacks some. That table is the source of V, J and clone size, and D and trimming were worked out from the DNA. The sample comprises under 300,000 clones, around 89% of which are singletons, and 8% to 10% rests with the top ten. The source material was PBMCs or T cells enriched from blood (not recorded which). The genes are TRBV20-1 and TRBJ1-6; TRBD1 aligns across 8 bases. This TCR came from a man between 35 and 55 years old who had recovered from COVID-19. The CDR3 loop reads CSASVQGVTLHF. DNA for the CDR3: TGCAGTGCTAGTGTACAGGGGGTCACCCTCCACTTT.